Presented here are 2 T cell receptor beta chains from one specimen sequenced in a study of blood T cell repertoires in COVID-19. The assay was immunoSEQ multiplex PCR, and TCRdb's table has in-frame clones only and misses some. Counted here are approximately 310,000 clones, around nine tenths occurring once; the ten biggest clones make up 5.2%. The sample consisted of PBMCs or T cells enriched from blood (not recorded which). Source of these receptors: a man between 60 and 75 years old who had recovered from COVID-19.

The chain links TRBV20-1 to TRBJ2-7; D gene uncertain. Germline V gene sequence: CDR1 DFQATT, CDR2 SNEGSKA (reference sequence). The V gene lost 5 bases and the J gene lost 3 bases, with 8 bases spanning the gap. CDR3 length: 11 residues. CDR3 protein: CSALPGYEQYF. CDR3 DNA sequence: TGCAGTGCTTTACCGGGCTACGAGCAGTACTTC.

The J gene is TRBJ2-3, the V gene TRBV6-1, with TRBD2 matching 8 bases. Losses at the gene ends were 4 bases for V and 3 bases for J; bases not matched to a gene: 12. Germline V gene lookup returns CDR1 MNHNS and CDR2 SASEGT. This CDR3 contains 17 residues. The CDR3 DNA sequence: TGTGCCAGCAGTGCTCTAGCCGGGAGGGGTGCGACAGATACGCAGTATTTT. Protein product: CASSALAGRGATDTQYF.